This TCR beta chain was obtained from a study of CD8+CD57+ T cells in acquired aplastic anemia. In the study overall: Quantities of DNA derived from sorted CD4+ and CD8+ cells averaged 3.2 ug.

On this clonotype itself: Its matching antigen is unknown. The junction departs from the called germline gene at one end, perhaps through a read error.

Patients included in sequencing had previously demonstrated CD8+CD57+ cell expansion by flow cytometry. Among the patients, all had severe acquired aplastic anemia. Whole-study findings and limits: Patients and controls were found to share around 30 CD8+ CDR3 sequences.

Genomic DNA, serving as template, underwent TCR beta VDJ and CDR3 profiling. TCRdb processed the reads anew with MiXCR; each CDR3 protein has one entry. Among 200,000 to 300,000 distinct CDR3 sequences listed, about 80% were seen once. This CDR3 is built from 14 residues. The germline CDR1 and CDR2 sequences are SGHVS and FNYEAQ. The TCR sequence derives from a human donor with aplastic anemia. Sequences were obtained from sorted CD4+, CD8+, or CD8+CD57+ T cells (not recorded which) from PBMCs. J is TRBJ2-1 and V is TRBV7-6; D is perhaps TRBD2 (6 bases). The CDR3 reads CASTLWRVPTGANF. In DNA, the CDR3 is TGTGCCAGCACCCTATGGAGGGTCCCCACTGGGGCCAACTTC.